The entry that follows covers one TCR beta chain sequence. This clonotype was seen many times. The clone's antigen remains unknown. The record has no base qualities; no much larger clone is one base away. The data were obtained in a study of T-cell memory formation after mild COVID-19 (dated by TCRdb to about 2021). As for the study more broadly: Most TCR sequence clusters were specific to one of the two donors. In a couple of donors, T-cell clones that expanded and contracted after mild COVID-19 were followed by sequencing TCRalpha and TCRbeta repertoires longitudinally. Two young, previously healthy adult volunteers, one female and one male, were included in the cohort. Broad study findings and their caveats: The second-wave clones that peaked on day 37 were not confirmed to be SARS-CoV-2 specific. Some responding clones were detected in pre-infection memory, suggesting pre-existing cross-reactive memory T cells joined the SARS-CoV-2 response. Contracting CD4+ clones appeared mostly in the CM and EM memory subsets, whereas CD8+ clones were enriched in EMRA. Balanced CD4/CD8 phenotypes were observed for clones contracting from day 15 to 85, whereas a bias towards CD4+ was observed for a second wave of clones expanding from day 15 to 37. Only a couple of mild cases were covered in the study, and larger cohorts including severe cases with pre-infection samples were considered necessary.

As encoded in the germline V gene, CDR1 is SGHVS while CDR2 is FNYEAQ. There are 11 amino acids in the CDR3, from cysteine to phenylalanine inclusive. The sequence is cut down to CDR3 DNA, 33 bases in frame from base 1. V gives up 6 bases and J gives up 11 bases, and the segment between their germline ends measures 13 bases. Data came from an Illumina NovaSeq 6000. TCRalpha and TCRbeta cDNA libraries were built by 5'RACE with constant-segment primers, adding sample barcodes and unique molecular identifiers. RNA was extracted from every sample with Trizol reagent. Amplification of the libraries took two PCR steps, and the second step added a second sample barcode plus Illumina TruSeq adapters. The libraries were sequenced on an Illumina NovaSeq using 2 x 150 bp paired-end reads. On the authors' methods: Reads were demultiplexed and collapsed into UMI-guided consensus sequences with migec v1.2.7. Using mixcr v2.1.11, the UMI consensuses were aligned to TRA and TRB V and J templates and assembled into clonotypes. Clonotypes were classified as expanded or contracted when called significant by both edgeR and NoisET, with noise models trained on biological replicates. For edgeR calls, a false discovery rate-adjusted p below 0.01 and a log2 fold-change threshold of 1 were applied. As an exploratory analysis of dynamics, max-normalized trajectories of the 1000 most abundant clonotypes were examined with PCA combined with hierarchical clustering. Separately sequenced CD4+ and CD8+ repertoires were used to assign the CD4 or CD8 phenotype of responding clones. TCRdb trimmed public reads at Q25 via fastp, called clones via MiXCR and kept in-frame beta chains. Under each unique CDR3 protein, matching rows form one entry showing the most common genes and DNA. The V and J calls were determined by TCRdb, not by the authors. This sample is represented by about 350,000 distinct CDR3 sequences; roughly 15% of them were singletons. The top ten clones comprise about a fifth of the sample.

Ficoll-Paque density gradient centrifugation was used to isolate PBMCs. The sequenced material came from PBMCs or a T cell subset sorted from them (not recorded which). This TCR derives from a man aged 18 to 35 who had mild COVID-19 (a few samples of this study predate the infection). The sample titles of this study are shuffled in the database, so cell type and time point are left out; the donor was told from shared clones. In this chain, TRBV7-6 is recombined with TRBJ2-5; the D gene is perhaps TRBD1, on 5 matching bases. The DNA sequence is given as TGTGCCAGCAGTTTGGACACAAAACAGTACTTC. Its translation is CASSLDTKQYF.